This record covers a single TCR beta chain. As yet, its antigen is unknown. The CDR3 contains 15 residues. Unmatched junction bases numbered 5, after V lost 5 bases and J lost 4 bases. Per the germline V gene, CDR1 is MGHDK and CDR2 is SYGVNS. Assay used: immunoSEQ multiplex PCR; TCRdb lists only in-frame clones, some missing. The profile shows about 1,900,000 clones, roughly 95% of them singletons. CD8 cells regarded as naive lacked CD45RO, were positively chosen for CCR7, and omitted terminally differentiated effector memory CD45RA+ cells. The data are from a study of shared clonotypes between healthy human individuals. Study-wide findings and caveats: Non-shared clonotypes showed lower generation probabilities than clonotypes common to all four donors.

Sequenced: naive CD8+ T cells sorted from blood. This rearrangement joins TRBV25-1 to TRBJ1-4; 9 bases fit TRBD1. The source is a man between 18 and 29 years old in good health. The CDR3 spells CASSTGTGSNEKLFF. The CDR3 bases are TGTGCCAGCAGTACGGGGACAGGGAGTAATGAAAAACTGTTTTTT.